This T cell receptor beta chain is drawn from a study of cytomegalovirus exposure and HLA in healthy donors. Germline CDR1 reads MGHRA; CDR2 reads YSYEKL. The trim removed 6 bases at V and 3 bases at J, leaving 10 bases unmatched. The CDR3 loop spans 15 amino acids. Only in-frame clones appear in the TCRdb table, and some are missing; sequencing was by immunoSEQ multiplex PCR. The sample has about 140,000 clones, approximately 82% seen once; the top ten hold roughly 30%. This sequence was found in a man under 40 in good health and CMV-seropositive. The rearrangement joins TRBV4-1 to TRBJ2-5; 7 bases fit TRBD1. Sample: PBMCs. The CDR3 loop is CASRGSGDRKETQYF. The CDR3 bases are TGCGCCAGCAGGGGGAGTGGGGACAGAAAAGAGACCCAGTACTTC.